This entry is about one TCR beta chain. Its antigen target is currently unknown. Base qualities are missing; no much larger clone stands one base away. The sample originates from a study of cytomegalovirus exposure and HLA in healthy donors (dated by TCRdb to about 2017). With respect to the entire study: A later analysis indicated that the 120 or so validation repertoires were generated on the platform also employed for the 670 or so repertoires of the first cohort. The study combined high-throughput TCR immunosequencing, statistical association of individual TCRs with disease status, and machine learning to predict cytomegalovirus infection status. The study aimed to test whether signatures of past pathogen exposure could be identified by cataloging public T cell receptors. Besides the first cohort of about 730 subjects, a separate validation cohort made up of 120 or so different subjects was used.

Libraries were built with the immunoSEQ multiplex PCR assay. The authors processed their data as follows. A statistical classification framework was built for diagnosing cytomegalovirus status from the catalog of TCR beta chain sequences. The table was pulled from immuneACCESS by TCRdb, which kept in-frame rearrangements only. Such tables lose some clones; where checked, under half of the loss comes from unresolved V genes, and the rest has no known cause. V, J and clone size were drawn from that table, and D and trimming were deduced from the DNA. In all, the sample holds more than 90,000 clones, and roughly 88% of those were seen once. Together, the top ten hold 1.5% to 2% of the sample. Donors formed part of the validation cohort, which comprised over a hundred subjects and was distinct from the first cohort of some 700 subjects. CDR3 length: 15 amino acids, cysteine to phenylalanine. The entry retains the CDR3 DNA only, 45 bases that are in frame from base 1. V is clipped by 5 bases and J by 5 bases, and the sequence between their germline boundaries is 13 bases long. Looking up the germline V gene yields CDR1 MNHNS and CDR2 SASEGT.

Overall study results and their limits: A total of roughly 160 TCR beta chains were listed by the study as associated with cytomegalovirus. The authors suggested that the approach could potentially be generalized to other disease states and immunological phenotypes. Across donors, most TCR sequences were observed very rarely, whereas some public TCRs were present in many individuals. In vitro tests confirmed that three of the cytomegalovirus-associated TCR beta chains recognize cytomegalovirus antigens. All 120 or so repertoires were used to score co-occurrence in the validation cohort in a later analysis, because that analysis had no HLA typing for the cohort. The classifier was reported to diagnose cytomegalovirus status with high specificity and sensitivity in both the original cohort and the validation cohort. A later analysis found that TCRs clustered in the first cohort also tended to co-occur in the approximately 120 validation repertoires, with roughly 95% of cluster scores above 0.

Recombination connected TRBV6-1 to TRBJ1-6, with TRBD1 as a weak D call on 6 bases. Input material: PBMCs. This TCR came from a young man in good health and CMV-seronegative. The CDR3 region: CASSTDSGDNSPLHF. The nucleotide sequence is given as TGTGCCAGCAGTACGGACAGTGGGGATAATTCACCCCTCCACTTT.